This T cell receptor (beta chain) was recovered during a study of shared clonotypes between healthy human individuals. The DNA input per sorted-subset replicate PCR was around 200 ng, corresponding to around 30,000 T cell genomes. The protocol was immunoSEQ multiplex PCR, while the TCRdb copy is restricted to in-frame clones and leaves out a portion. The table lists fewer than 850,000 clones, 90% of them singletons. The sequenced sample consisted of memory CD8+ T cells from PBMCs. Subset indicated: CD45RO+ cells pooled with CCR7-negative TemRA cells. The receptor was derived from a man aged 18-30 years in good health. Some clones in this sample may be carry-over from other donors' samples.

The CDR3 sequence: CAISSLGEQFF. The CDR3 nucleotides are TGTGCCATCAGTTCCCTAGGTGAGCAGTTCTTC. The rearrangement joins TRBV10-3 to TRBJ2-1; D not certain. In germline, CDR1 is ENHRY, CDR2 SYGVKD. V dropped 5 bases and J dropped 9 bases, with 8 bases sitting between them. This CDR3 has 11 residues.